This TCR beta chain came from a study of blood T cell repertoires in COVID-19. Study overall: Sites across the United States, Italy and Spain contributed samples from acute and convalescent COVID-19.

The CDR3 consists of 14 residues. Germline V gives CDR1 SGDLS, CDR2 YYNGEE. V lost 4 bases and J lost 1, with 11 bases in between. The authors' processing: Reference gene primer amplification gave nucleated cell count estimates. Generated by immunoSEQ multiplex PCR, the TCRdb table keeps only in-frame clones and is missing some. V and J calls and clone size are given by that table; D and trimming were obtained from the DNA. This repertoire shows around 250,000 clones, 84% found once; its top ten account for about 1.6%. In its sample, this clone was seen once. The source material was peripheral blood. The rearrangement joins TRBV9 to TRBJ1-1, with D possibly TRBD1 on 5 matching bases. This sequence originates from a woman aged 40 to 50 who had recovered from COVID-19. The CDR3 DNA reads TGTGCCAGCAGCCCCGGACACACGAACACTGAAGCTTTCTTT. This sequence encodes CASSPGHTNTEAFF. Full variable domain (missing parts from reference TRBV9 and TRBJ1-1): DSGVTQTPKHLITATGQRVTLRCSPRSGDLSVYWYQQSLDQGLQFLIQYYNGEERAKGNILERFSAQQFPDLHSELNLSSLELGDSALYFCASSPGHTNTEAFFGQGTRLTVV.